This T cell receptor beta chain was found in a study of a mutant IDH1 vaccine in newly diagnosed glioma (dated by TCRdb to the early 2020s). Study-level background: Of the 25 to 35 patients who were treated, about 62% were male and roughly 38% were female, and the mean age was around 43 years. Six visits were used for peripheral blood collection: V03 (baseline), V05, V07, V10, V12 and V13. Longitudinal TCRB deep sequencing was done for some 26 treated patients, wherever samples were available for exploratory analyses. Prior to enrollment, patients had been given standard therapy consisting of radiotherapy alone, temozolomide alone, or radiochemotherapy with temozolomide, with the combination given to most patients. Study-wide conclusions, independent of this receptor: No apparent relationship was observed between pseudoprogression and alterations in the top peripheral T cell clonotypes detected by TCRB sequencing. It was noted by the authors that analyses of patient blood samples could not be reproduced owing to sample limitations. Across multiple MHC alleles, vaccine-induced immune responses were seen in 90% to 95% of patients. PBMC samples for TCRB deep sequencing were selected based on availability.

The sample's time point label, decoded: baseline, week 1 (first vaccination visit). Sample treatment or condition, as interpreted from the label and publication: pre-vaccination baseline after standard-of-care therapy. Donors had newly diagnosed WHO grade 3 or 4 IDH1-mutant astrocytomas with loss of nuclear ATRX. The samples were drawn from NOA16, a multicentre, single-arm, open-label phase I trial in Germany that tested a mutant IDH1 peptide vaccine in humans for the first time. Blood drawn at visit V03 was used as the baseline sample for immunogenicity testing. Genomic DNA for TCRB sequencing was extracted from EDTA blood using the DNeasy Blood and Tissue Kit. Preparation of the library involved the immunoSEQ multiplex PCR assay. Rearranged TCR beta chain sequences were amplified with the hsTCRB Kit following the manufacturer's protocol. TCRB libraries were sequenced on an Illumina MiSeq. Processing in the source paper ran as follows. The kit vendor's proprietary platform handled demultiplexing, trimming and gene mapping. As stored in TCRdb, this immuneACCESS dataset retains in-frame rearrangements with V and J assigned. A fraction of the clones does not appear; measured against another copy, unresolved V genes explain less than half of the discrepancy, and the remainder lacks a known reason. That table furnishes V, J and clone size, whereas the DNA furnished D and trimming. Here the sample has about 98,000 clones; 80% to 90% occur a single time. The ten largest clones capture around 0.6% of the sample.

The CDR3, from cysteine to phenylalanine, totals 13 residues. Only CDR3 DNA is held: 39 bases, read in frame from base 1. In the germline V gene, CDR1 corresponds to MNHNS and CDR2 to SASEGT. Deletion took 4 bases off V and 4 bases off J, with a span of 8 bases between the germline ends. Notes on this clone: The specificity of this receptor is unknown. No much larger clone is present one base from it, and per-base qualities are unavailable.

The rearranged chain carries TRBV6-1 and TRBJ2-1; the D gene is not confidently resolved. The specimen was PBMCs, collected from a glioma patient treated with radiotherapy, temozolomide or both. This clonotype was sampled from a woman aged 45 to 65 with glioma. Read as DNA, the sequence is TGTGCCAGCAGTGGGAATCTATACAATGAGCAGTTCTTC. It encodes CASSGNLYNEQFF.